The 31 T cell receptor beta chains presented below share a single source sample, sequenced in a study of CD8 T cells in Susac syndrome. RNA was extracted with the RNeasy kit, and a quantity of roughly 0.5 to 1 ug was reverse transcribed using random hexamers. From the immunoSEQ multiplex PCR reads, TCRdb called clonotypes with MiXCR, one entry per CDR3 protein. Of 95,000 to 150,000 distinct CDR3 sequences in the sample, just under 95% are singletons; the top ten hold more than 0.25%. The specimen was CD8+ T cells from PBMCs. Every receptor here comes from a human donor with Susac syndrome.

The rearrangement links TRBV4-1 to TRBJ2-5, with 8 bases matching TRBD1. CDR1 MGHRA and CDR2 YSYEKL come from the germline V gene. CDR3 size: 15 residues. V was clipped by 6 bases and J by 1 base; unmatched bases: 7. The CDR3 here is CASRGAGGGQETQYF. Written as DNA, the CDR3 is TGCGCCAGCAGGGGTGCAGGGGGCGGCCAAGAGACCCAGTACTTC.

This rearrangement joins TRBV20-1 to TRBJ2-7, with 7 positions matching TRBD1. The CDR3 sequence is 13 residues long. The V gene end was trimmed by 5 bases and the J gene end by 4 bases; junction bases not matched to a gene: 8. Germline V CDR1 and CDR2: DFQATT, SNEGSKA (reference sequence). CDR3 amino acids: CSAVQGVLYEQYF. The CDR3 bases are TGCAGTGCTGTCCAGGGGGTTCTATACGAGCAGTACTTC.

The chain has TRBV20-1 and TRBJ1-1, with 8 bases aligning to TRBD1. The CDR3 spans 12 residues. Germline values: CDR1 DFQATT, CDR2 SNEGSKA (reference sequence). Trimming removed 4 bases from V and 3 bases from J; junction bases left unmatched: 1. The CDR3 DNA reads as TGCAGTGCTAACAGGGGGTACACTGAAGCTTTCTTT. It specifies CSANRGYTEAFF.

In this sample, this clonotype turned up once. The CDR3 DNA is TGCAGCGACACAGGTCTGGATGGCTACACCTTC. It specifies CSDTGLDGYTF. The V gene is TRBV29-1, the J gene TRBJ1-2; D possibly corresponds to TRBD1 (5 bases). V was trimmed by 7 bases and J by 6 bases, leaving 12 bases between them. Germline CDR1 reads SQVTM; CDR2 reads ANQGSEA. The CDR3 is 11 amino acids.

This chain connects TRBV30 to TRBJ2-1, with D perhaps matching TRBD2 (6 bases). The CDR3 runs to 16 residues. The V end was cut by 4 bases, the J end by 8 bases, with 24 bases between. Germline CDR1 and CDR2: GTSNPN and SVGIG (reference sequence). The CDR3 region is CAWMPTAWGLGDEQFF. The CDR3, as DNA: TGTGCCTGGATGCCCACCGCATGGGGACTCGGTGATGAGCAGTTCTTC.

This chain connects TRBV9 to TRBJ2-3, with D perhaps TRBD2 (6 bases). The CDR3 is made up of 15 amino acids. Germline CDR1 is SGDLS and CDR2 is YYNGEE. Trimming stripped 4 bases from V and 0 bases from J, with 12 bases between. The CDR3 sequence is CASSLLALSTDTQYF. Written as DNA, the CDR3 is TGTGCCAGCAGCCTACTAGCCCTAAGCACAGATACGCAGTATTTT.

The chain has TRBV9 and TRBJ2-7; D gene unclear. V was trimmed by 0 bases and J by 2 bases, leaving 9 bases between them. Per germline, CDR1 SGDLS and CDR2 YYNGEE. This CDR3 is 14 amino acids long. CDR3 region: CASSVDGSPYEQYF. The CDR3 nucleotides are TGTGCCAGCAGCGTAGATGGCAGCCCCTACGAGCAGTACTTC.

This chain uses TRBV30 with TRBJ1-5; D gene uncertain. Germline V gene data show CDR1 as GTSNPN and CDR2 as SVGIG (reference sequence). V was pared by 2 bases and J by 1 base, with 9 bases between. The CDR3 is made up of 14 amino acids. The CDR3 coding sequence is TGTGCCTGGAGTCCGTACTTGAGCAATCAGCCCCAGCATTTT. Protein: CAWSPYLSNQPQHF.

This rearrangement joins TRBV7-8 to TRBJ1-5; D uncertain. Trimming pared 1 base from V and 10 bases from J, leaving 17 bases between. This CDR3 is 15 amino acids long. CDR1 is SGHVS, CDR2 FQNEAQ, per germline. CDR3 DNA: TGTGCCAGCAGCTTAGAGCCGGGGAGCAGACAACCCCAGCATTTT. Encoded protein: CASSLEPGSRQPQHF.

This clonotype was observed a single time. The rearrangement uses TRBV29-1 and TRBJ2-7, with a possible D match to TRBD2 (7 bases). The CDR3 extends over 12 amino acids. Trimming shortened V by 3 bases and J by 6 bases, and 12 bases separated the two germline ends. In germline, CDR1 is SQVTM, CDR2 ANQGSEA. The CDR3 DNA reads TGCAGCGTTGATGGGGGGGCGGGCGAGCAGTACTTC. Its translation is CSVDGGAGEQYF.

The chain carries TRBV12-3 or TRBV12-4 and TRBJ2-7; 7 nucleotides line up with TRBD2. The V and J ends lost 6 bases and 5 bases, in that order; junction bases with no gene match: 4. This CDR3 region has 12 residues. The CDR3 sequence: CASSPTSHEQYF. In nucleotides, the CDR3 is TGTGCCAGCAGCCCGACTAGCCACGAGCAGTACTTC.

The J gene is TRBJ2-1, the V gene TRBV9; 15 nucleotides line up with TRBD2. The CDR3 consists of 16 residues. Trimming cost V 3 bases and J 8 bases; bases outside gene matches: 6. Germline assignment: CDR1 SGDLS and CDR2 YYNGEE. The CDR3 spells CASSGGTSGGLDEQFF. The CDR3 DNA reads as TGTGCCAGCAGCGGGGGGACTAGCGGGGGGCTGGATGAGCAGTTCTTC.

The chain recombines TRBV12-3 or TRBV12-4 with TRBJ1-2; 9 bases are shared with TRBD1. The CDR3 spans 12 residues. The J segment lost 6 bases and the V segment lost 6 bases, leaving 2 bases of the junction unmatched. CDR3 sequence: CASSWDRDGYTF. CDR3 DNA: TGTGCCAGCAGCTGGGACAGGGATGGCTACACCTTC.

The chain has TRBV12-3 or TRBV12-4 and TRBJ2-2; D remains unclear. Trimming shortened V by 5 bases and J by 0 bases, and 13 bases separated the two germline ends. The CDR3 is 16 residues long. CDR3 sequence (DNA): TGTGCCAGCAGTGCCCGGACGGAAACGAACACCGGGGAGCTGTTTTTT. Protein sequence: CASSARTETNTGELFF.

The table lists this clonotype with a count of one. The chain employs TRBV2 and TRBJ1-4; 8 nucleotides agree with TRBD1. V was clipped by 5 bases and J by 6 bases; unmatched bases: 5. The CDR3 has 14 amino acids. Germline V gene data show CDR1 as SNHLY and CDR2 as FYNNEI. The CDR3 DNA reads TGTGCCAGCAGTCTCGGGACAGGATATGAAAAACTGTTTTTT. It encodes CASSLGTGYEKLFF. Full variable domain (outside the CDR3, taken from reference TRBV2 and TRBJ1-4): EPEVTQTPSHQVTQMGQEVILRCVPISNHLYFYWYRQILGQKVEFLVSFYNNEISEKSEIFDDQFSVERPDGSNFTLKIRSTKLEDSAMYFCASSLGTGYEKLFFGSGTQLSVL.

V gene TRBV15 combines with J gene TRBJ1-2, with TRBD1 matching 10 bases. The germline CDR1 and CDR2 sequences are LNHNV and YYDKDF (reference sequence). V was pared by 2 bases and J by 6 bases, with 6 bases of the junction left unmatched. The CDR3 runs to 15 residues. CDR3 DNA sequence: TGTGCCACCAGCAGATCTACGACAGGGGGCCATGGCTACACCTTC. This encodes CATSRSTTGGHGYTF.

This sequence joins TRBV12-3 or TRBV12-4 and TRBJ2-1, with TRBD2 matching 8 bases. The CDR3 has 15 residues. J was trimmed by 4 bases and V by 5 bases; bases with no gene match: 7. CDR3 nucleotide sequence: TGTGCCAGCAGTCCTCCGGGACTAGGGTACAATGAGCAGTTCTTC. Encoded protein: CASSPPGLGYNEQFF.

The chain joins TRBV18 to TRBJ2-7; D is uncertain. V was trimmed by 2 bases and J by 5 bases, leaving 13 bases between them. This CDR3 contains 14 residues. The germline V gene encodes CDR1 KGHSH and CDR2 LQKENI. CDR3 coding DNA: TGTGCCAGCTCACCAGGCGTGGCAGTCCACGAGCAGTACTTC. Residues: CASSPGVAVHEQYF.

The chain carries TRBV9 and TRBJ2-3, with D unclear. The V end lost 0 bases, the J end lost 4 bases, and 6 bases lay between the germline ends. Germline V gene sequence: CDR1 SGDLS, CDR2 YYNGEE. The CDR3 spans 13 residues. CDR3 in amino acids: CASSVGGPDTQYF. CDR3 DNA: TGTGCCAGCAGCGTAGGTGGGCCAGATACGCAGTATTTT.

This CDR3 reads CASTPLGGAPNNEQFF. CDR3 nucleotide sequence: TGTGCCAGCACCCCATTGGGGGGGGCCCCCAACAATGAGCAGTTCTTC. V is TRBV27 and J is TRBJ2-1; TRBD2 might be the D (7 bases). The CDR3 runs to 16 residues. Per the germline V gene, CDR1 is MNHEY and CDR2 is SMNVEV (reference sequence). V was pared by 7 bases and J by 5 bases, with 21 bases between.

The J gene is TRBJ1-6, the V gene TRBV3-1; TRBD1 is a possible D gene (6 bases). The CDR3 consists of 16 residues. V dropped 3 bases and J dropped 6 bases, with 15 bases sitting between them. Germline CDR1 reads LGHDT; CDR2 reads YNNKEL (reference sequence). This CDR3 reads CASSQEQGRLNSPLHF. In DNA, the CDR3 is TGTGCCAGCAGCCAGGAACAGGGACGGCTTAATTCACCCCTCCACTTT.

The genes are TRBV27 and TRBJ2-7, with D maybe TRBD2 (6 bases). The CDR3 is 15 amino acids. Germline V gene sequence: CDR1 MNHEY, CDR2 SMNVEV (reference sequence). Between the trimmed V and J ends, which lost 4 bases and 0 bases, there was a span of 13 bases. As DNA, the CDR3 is TGTGCCAGCAGTTCCCGTGGGGGGACCTCCTACGAGCAGTACTTC. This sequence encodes CASSSRGGTSYEQYF.

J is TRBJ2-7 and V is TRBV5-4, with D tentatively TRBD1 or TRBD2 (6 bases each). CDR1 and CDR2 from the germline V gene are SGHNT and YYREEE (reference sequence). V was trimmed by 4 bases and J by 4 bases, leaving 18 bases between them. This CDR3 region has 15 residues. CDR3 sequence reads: CASSTGTLGTYEQYF. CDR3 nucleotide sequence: TGTGCCAGCAGCACCGGGACACTGGGGACTTACGAGCAGTACTTC.

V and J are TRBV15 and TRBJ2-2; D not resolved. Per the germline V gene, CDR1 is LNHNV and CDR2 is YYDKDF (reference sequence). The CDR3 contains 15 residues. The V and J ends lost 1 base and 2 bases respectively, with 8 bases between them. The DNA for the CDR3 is TGTGCCACCAGCAGAGGGCTACCAAACACCGGGGAGCTGTTTTTT. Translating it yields CATSRGLPNTGELFF. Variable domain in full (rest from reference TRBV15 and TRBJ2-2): DAMVIQNPRYQVTQFGKPVTLSCSQTLNHNVMYWYQQKSSQAPKLLFHYYDKDFNNEADTPDNFQSRRPNTSFCFLDIRSPGLGDTAMYLCATSRGLPNTGELFFGEGSRLTVL.

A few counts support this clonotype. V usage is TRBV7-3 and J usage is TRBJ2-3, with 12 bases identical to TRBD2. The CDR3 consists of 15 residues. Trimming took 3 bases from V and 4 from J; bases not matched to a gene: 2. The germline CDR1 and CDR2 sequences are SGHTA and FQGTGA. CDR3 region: CASSLTSGGADTQYF. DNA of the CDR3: TGTGCCAGCAGCTTGACTAGCGGGGGCGCAGATACGCAGTATTTT.

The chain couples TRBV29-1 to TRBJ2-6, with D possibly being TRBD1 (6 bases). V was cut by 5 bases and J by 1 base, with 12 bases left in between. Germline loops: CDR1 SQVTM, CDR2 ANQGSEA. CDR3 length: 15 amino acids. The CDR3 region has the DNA TGCAGCGTTACAGGGCGAATGTCTGGGGCCAACGTCCTGACTTTC. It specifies CSVTGRMSGANVLTF.

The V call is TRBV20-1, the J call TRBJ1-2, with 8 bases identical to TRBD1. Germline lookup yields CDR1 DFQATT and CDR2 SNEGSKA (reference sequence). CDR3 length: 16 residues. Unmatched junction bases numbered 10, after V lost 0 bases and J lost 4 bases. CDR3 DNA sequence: TGCAGTGCTAGAGATTACGACAGGGGTGACTTCTATGGCTACACCTTC. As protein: CSARDYDRGDFYGYTF.

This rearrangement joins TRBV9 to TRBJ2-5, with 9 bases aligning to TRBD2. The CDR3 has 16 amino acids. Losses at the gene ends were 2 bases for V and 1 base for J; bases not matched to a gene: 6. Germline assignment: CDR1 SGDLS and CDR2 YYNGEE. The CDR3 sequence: CASSVGLAGLQETQYF. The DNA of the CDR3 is TGTGCCAGCAGCGTCGGTCTAGCGGGGCTCCAAGAGACCCAGTACTTC.

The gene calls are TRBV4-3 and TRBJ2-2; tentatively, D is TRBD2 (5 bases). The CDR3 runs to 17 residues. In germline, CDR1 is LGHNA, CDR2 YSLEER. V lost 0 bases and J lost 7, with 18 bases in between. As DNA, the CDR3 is TGCGCCAGCAGCCAAGATGACGGGGTTGTCTGGGTCGGGGAGCTGTTTTTT. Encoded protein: CASSQDDGVVWVGELFF.

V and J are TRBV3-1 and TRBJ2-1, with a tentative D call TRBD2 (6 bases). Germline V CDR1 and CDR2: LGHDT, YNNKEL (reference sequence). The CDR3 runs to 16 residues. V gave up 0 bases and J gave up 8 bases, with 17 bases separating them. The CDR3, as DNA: TGTGCCAGCAGCCAAGAAGTACTAGCTATCTGGGATGAGCAGTTCTTC. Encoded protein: CASSQEVLAIWDEQFF.

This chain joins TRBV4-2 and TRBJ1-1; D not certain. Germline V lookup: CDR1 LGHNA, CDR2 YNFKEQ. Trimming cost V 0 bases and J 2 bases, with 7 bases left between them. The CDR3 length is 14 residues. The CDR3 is CASSQEEGNTEAFF. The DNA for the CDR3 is TGTGCCAGCAGCCAAGAAGAGGGTAACACTGAAGCTTTCTTT.